The rows below give T cell receptor beta chains drawn from one sample of a study of neurological immune-mediated disorders. Each CDR3 protein gets one entry after TCRdb re-called the 5' RACE reads with MiXCR. Of approximately 40,000 distinct CDR3 sequences detected, roughly 4.8% appear once; the ten largest clones hold roughly 9%. What was sequenced was CD4+ T cells from blood. Source of these receptors: a man in his late teens or twenties in good health. The CDR3 runs from the conserved cysteine through the conserved F or W. The order of the fields is V gene, D gene, J gene, clone size, CDR3 DNA, CDR3 protein. The D gene is left open where the match is weak. Clone sizes are given selectively: once, few, many, or a class where the clone is expanded.

TRBV28,TRBD1,TRBJ2-7,many,TGTGCCAGCAGTTTGAGTGACAGGGGCATTTTCGACAAGCAGTACTTC,CASSLSDRGIFDKQYF
TRBV7-9,.,TRBJ1-6,many,TGTGCCAGCAGATCCACCCCCTCGAGGGGGACGAATTCACCCCTCCACTTT,CASRSTPSRGTNSPLHF
TRBV3-1,.,TRBJ2-6,many,TGTGCCAGCAGCCCCGCCGGGGTTGGGGCCAACGTCCTGACTTTC,CASSPAGVGANVLTF
TRBV27,.,TRBJ1-2,many,TGTGCCAGCAGTTCTCCCCCCGGGGACTATGGCTACACCTTC,CASSSPPGDYGYTF
TRBV12-3/TRBV12-4,.,TRBJ2-3,many,TGTGCCAGCAGGCTGGTTACGGGAGGCACAGATACGCAGTATTTT,CASRLVTGGTDTQYF
TRBV10-3,.,TRBJ2-1,.,TGTGCCATCAGTGTAAGCGGAACGAGCTCCTACAATGAGCAGTTCTTC,CAISVSGTSSYNEQFF
TRBV29-1,TRBD2,TRBJ2-2,many,TGCAGCGTTGAACCCAGCCCCGGGGGGACCGGGGAGCTGTTTTTT,CSVEPSPGGTGELFF
TRBV7-2,TRBD2,TRBJ2-3,many,TGTGCCAGCAGCGTGCTAGCGGGGGTCACAGATACGCAGTATTTT,CASSVLAGVTDTQYF
TRBV18,TRBD1,TRBJ1-2,many,TGTGCCAGCTCACCACAAGCCGGGACAGGGCTCGTTTATGGCTACACCTTC,CASSPQAGTGLVYGYTF
TRBV6-5,.,TRBJ1-1,many,TGTGCCAGCAGTTACTCGGTGTCGGGCCCTTTTCTCGCTTTCTTT,CASSYSVSGPFLAFF
TRBV20-1,.,TRBJ1-2,many,TGCAGTGCTAGAGATTTCGCAGGCAGCTATGGCTACACCTTC,CSARDFAGSYGYTF
TRBV20-1,.,TRBJ2-7,many,TGCAGTGCCGCGAACTACGAGCAGTACTTC,CSAANYEQYF
TRBV7-3,TRBD1,TRBJ1-6,.,TGTGCCAGCAGCTCCTCGACAGGGTATAATTCACCCCTCCACTTT,CASSSSTGYNSPLHF
TRBV29-1,TRBD1,TRBJ1-2,many,TGCAGCGCAGGACAGGGGCTCTCTAACTATGGCTACACCTTC,CSAGQGLSNYGYTF
TRBV20-1,TRBD1,TRBJ1-1,many,TGCAGTGCCGATCCGGGACAGGGGGCAATAAGAGCTTTCTTT,CSADPGQGAIRAFF
TRBV14,.,TRBJ2-5,many,TGTGCCAGCAGTGGTATGACTACCGTCACGGAGACCCAGTACTTC,CASSGMTTVTETQYF
TRBV5-6,TRBD2,TRBJ2-1,many,TGTGCCAGCAGCTTGCGGGAGGATGAGCAGTTCTTC,CASSLREDEQFF
TRBV20-1,TRBD2,TRBJ2-3,many,TGCAGTGCCCCCAAGGCTAGCGGGGGCACAGATACGCAGTATTTT,CSAPKASGGTDTQYF
TRBV29-1,.,TRBJ2-7,many,TGCAGCGTGACTCCACAACTTGACAGCTACGAGCAGTACTTC,CSVTPQLDSYEQYF
TRBV20-1,TRBD1,TRBJ2-7,many,TGCAGTGCGAGCGACAGGGGCTACGAGCAGTACTTC,CSASDRGYEQYF
TRBV20-1,.,TRBJ2-1,many,TGCAGTGCTAATCCTCAGAATGAGCAGTTCTTC,CSANPQNEQFF
TRBV10-2,TRBD1,TRBJ2-7,many,TGCACCAGCAGTGCCCAACAGGGGGGCGAGCAGTACTTC,CTSSAQQGGEQYF
TRBV27,TRBD1,TRBJ1-2,many,TGTGCCAGCATGCAACCCGGGACAGTCTATGGCTACACCTTC,CASMQPGTVYGYTF
TRBV5-6,TRBD1,TRBJ2-7,many,TGTGCCAGCAGCACCGGACAGGGGAGGGACGAGCAGTACTTC,CASSTGQGRDEQYF